This T cell receptor (beta chain) was sequenced in a study of Graves' ophthalmopathy and Graves' hyperthyroidism. The length of the CDR3 is 17 residues. The germline V gene encodes CDR1 SGHTA and CDR2 FQGNSA. Deletions cut 2 bases from V and 1 base from J, with 17 bases between. This clonotype occurred many times. For repertoire sequencing, the TCR beta CDR3 regions were amplified from RNA transcripts. Following a first-round RT-PCR that used HTBI primers, a second-round multiplex PCR was carried out. TCRdb called the multiplex PCR reads again in MiXCR, with one record for every CDR3 protein. The sample yields 200,000 to 300,000 distinct CDR3 sequences, 45% to 55% seen once.

The source of this sequence is an adult man with Graves' ophthalmopathy. The specimen sequenced was peripheral blood. The chain is built from TRBV7-2 and TRBJ1-2; a possible D gene is TRBD1 (6 bases). The CDR3 spells CASSLTPYDRSNYGYTF. The CDR3 DNA follows: TGTGCCAGCAGCTTAACCCCCTATGACAGGAGTAACTATGGCTACACCTTC.